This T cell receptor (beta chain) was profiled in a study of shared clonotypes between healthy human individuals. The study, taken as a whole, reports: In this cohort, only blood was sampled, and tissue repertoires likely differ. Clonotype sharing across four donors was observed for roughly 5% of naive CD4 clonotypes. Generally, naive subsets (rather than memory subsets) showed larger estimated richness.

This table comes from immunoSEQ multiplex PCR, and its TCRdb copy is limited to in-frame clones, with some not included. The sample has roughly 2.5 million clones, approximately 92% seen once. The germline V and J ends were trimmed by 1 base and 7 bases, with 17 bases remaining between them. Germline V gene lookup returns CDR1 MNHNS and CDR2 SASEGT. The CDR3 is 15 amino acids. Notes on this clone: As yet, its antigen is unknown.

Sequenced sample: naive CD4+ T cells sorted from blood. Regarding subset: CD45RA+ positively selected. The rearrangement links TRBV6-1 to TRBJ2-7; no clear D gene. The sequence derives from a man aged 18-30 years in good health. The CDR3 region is CASSEVPSSSREQYF. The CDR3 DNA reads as TGTGCCAGCAGTGAAGTCCCGTCCAGTTCGAGGGAGCAGTACTTC.